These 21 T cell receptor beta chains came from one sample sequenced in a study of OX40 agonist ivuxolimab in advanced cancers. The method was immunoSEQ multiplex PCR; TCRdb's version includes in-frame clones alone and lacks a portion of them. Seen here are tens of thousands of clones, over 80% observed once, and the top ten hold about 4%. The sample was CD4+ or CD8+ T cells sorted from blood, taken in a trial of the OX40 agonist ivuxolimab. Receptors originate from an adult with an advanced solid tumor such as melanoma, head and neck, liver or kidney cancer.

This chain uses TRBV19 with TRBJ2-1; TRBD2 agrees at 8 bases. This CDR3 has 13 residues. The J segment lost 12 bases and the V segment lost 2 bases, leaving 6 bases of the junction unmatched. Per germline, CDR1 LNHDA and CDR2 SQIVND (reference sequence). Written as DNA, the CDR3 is TGTGCCAGTAGTATATTAGCGGGAAGTCCGCAGTTCTTC. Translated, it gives CASSILAGSPQFF.

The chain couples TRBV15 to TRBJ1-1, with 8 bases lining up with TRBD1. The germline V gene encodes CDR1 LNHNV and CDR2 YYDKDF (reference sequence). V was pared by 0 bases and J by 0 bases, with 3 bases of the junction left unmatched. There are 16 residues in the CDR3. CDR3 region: CATSRDHRGMNTEAFF. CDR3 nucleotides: TGTGCCACCAGCAGAGATCACAGGGGGATGAACACTGAAGCTTTCTTT.

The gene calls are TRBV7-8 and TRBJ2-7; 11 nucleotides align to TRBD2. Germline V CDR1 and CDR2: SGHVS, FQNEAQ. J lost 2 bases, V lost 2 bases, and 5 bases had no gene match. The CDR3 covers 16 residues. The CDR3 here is CASSLPETSGTYEQYF. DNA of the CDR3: TGTGCCAGCAGCTTACCGGAGACTAGCGGGACCTACGAGCAGTACTTC.

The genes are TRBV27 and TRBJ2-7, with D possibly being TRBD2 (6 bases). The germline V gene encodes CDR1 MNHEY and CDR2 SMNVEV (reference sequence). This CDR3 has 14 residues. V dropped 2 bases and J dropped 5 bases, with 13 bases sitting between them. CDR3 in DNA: TGTGCCAGCAGTTTAACCAGGGCGGGGAACGAGCAGTACTTC. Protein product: CASSLTRAGNEQYF.

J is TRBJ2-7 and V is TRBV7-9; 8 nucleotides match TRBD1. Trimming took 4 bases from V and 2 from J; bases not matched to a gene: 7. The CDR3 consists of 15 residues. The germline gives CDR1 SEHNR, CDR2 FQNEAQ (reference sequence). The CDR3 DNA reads TGTGCCAGCAGCTCCCCCGGGACAGGAACCTACGAGCAGTACTTC. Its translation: CASSSPGTGTYEQYF.

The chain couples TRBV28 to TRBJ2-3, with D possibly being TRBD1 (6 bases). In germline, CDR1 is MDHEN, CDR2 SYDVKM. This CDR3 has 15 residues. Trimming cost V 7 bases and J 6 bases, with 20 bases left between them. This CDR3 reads CASNPNREVGDTQYF. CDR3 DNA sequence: TGTGCCAGCAACCCGAACAGGGAAGTTGGGGATACGCAGTATTTT.

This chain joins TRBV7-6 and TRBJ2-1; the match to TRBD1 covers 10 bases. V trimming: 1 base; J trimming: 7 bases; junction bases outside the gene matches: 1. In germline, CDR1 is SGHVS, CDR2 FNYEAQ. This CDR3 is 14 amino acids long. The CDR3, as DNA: TGTGCCAGCAGCTTAGGACAGGGGGCGAATGAGCAGTTCTTC. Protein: CASSLGQGANEQFF. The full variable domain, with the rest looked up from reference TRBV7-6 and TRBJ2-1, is GAGVSQSPRYKVTKRGQDVALRCDPISGHVSLYWYRQALGQGPEFLTYFNYEAQQDKSGLPNDRFSAERPEGSISTLTIQRTEQRDSAMYRCASSLGQGANEQFFGPGTRLTVL.

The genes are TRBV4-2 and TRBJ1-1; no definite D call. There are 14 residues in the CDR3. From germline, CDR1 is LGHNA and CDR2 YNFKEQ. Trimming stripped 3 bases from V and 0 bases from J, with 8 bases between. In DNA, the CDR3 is TGTGCCAGCAGCCAGGGCGGAATGAACACTGAAGCTTTCTTT. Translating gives CASSQGGMNTEAFF.

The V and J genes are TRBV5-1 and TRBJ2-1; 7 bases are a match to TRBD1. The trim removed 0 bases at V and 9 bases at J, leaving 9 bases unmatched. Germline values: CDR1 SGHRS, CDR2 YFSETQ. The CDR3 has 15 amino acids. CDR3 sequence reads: CASSLAVGTDLEQFF. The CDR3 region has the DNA TGCGCCAGCAGCTTGGCCGTGGGGACAGATCTTGAGCAGTTCTTC.

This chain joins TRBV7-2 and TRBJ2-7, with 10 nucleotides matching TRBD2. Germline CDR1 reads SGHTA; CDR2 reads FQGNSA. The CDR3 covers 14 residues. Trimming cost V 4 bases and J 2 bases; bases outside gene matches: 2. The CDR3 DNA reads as TGTGCCAGCAGCTGGGGGACTAGCGCCTACGAGCAGTACTTC. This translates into CASSWGTSAYEQYF.

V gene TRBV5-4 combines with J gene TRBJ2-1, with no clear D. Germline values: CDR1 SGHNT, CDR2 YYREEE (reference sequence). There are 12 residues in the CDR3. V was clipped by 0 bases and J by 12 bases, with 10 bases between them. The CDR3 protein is CASSLGVSRQFF. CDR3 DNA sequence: TGTGCCAGCAGCTTGGGGGTCTCCAGGCAGTTCTTC.

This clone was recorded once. Here the CDR3 DNA reads TGTGCCAGCAGCCTACTTGTACGGGCAGGGGGCCACTATGGCTACACCTTC. This sequence encodes CASSLLVRAGGHYGYTF. V is TRBV5-6 and J is TRBJ1-2; TRBD1 agrees at 8 bases. Trimming cost V 4 bases and J 3 bases; bases outside gene matches: 14. Germline loops: CDR1 SGHDT, CDR2 YYEEEE. CDR3 length: 17 amino acids.

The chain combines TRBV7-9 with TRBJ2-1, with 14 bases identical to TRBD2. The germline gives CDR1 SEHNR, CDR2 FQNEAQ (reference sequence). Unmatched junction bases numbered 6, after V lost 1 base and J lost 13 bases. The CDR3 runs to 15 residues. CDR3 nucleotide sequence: TGTGCCAGCAGCTTAGGACTAGCGGGGGGGTTATACCAGTTCTTC. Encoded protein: CASSLGLAGGLYQFF. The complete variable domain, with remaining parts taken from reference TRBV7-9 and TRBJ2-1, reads DTGVSQNPRHKITKRGQNVTFRCDPISEHNRLYWYRQTLGQGPEFLTYFQNEAQLEKSRLLSDRFSAERPKGSFSTLEIQRTEQGDSAMYLCASSLGLAGGLYQFFGPGTRLTVL.

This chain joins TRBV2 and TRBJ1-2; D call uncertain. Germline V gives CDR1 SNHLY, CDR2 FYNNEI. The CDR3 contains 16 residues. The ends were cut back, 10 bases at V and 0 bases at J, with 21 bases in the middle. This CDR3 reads CANHVDNSWANYGYTF. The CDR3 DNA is TGTGCCAACCACGTAGACAACTCCTGGGCTAACTATGGCTACACCTTC.

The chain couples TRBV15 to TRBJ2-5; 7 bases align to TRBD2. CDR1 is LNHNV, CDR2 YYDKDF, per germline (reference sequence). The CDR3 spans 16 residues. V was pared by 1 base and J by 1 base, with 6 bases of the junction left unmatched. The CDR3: CATSRVGGYPQETQYF. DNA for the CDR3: TGTGCCACCAGCAGAGTGGGGGGGTATCCCCAAGAGACCCAGTACTTC.

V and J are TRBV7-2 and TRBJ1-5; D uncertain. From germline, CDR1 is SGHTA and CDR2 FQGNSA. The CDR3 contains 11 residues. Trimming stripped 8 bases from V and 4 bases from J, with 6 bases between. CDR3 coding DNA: TGTGCCAGCGGGTATAATCAGCCCCAGCATTTT. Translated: CASGYNQPQHF. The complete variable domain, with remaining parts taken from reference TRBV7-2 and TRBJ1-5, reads GAGVSQSPSNKVTEKGKDVELRCDPISGHTALYWYRQSLGQGLEFLIYFQGNSAPDKSGLPSDRFSAERTGGSVSTLTIQRTQQEDSAVYLCASGYNQPQHFGDGTRLSIL.

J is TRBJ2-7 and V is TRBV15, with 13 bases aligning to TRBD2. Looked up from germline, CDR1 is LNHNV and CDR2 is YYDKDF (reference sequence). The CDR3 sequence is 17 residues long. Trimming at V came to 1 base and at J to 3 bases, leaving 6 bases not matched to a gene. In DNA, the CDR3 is TGTGCCACCAGCAGAGCCGGGGGACTAGCGGGGTACTACGAGCAGTACTTC. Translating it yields CATSRAGGLAGYYEQYF.

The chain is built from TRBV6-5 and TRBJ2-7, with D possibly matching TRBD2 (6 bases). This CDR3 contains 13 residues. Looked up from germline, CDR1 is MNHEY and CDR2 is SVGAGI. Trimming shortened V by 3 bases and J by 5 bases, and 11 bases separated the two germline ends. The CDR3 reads CASSYSAGNEQYF. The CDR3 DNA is TGTGCCAGCAGTTATTCTGCGGGGAACGAGCAGTACTTC.

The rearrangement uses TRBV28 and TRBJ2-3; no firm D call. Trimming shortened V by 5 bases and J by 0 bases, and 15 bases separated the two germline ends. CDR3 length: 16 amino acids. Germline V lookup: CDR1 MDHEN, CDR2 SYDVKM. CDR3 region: CASSPPSATSTDTQYF. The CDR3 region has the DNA TGTGCCAGCAGTCCCCCGAGCGCCACTAGCACAGATACGCAGTATTTT.

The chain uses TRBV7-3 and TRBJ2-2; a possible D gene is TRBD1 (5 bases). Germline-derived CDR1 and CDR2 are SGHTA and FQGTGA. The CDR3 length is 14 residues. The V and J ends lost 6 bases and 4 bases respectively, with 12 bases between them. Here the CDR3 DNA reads TGTGCCAGCAGACAGACAGCTATCACCGGGGAGCTGTTTTTT. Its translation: CASRQTAITGELFF.

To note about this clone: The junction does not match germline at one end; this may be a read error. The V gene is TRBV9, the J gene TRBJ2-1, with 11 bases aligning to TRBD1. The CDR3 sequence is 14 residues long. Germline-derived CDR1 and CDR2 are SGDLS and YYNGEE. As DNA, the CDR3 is TGTGCCAGCAGCGCAGGGACAGGGGGGTTTGAGGAGTTCTTC. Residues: CASSAGTGGFEEFF.